The 11 T cell receptor beta chains below were found in one sample sequenced in a study of blood T cell repertoires in COVID-19. The data were produced by immunoSEQ multiplex PCR, yet TCRdb's version contains in-frame clones alone and is incomplete. Of approximately 68,000 clones listed, 82% are singletons. Sequenced sample: peripheral blood. These receptor sequences come from a human donor in a cohort sampled during active COVID-19.

The CDR3 DNA is TGTGCCAGCAGTCCGGACAGCTTTTCCTTGGGCTACACCTTC. Its translation is CASSPDSFSLGYTF. This chain links TRBV6-5 with TRBJ1-2; weak D call: TRBD1 (6 bases). Germline V gives CDR1 MNHEY, CDR2 SVGAGI. Trimming took 5 bases from V and 8 from J, leaving 18 bases between them. The CDR3 contains 14 residues.

The V and J genes are TRBV7-6 and TRBJ2-7; 10 bases fit TRBD2. CDR3 length: 15 residues. CDR1 is SGHVS, CDR2 FNYEAQ, per germline. V gave up 3 bases and J gave up 2 bases; unmatched junction bases: 4. CDR3 sequence: CASSLDSGGTYEQYF. DNA for the CDR3: TGTGCCAGCAGCTTGGATAGCGGGGGGACCTACGAGCAGTACTTC.

This chain uses TRBV20-1 with TRBJ2-1, with 14 positions matching TRBD2. The CDR3 spans 18 residues. J gave up 8 bases and V 3 bases, and 15 bases lay outside the gene matches. From germline, CDR1 is DFQATT and CDR2 SNEGSKA (reference sequence). The CDR3 reads CSASGVLGLAGGGYEQFF. CDR3 DNA: TGCAGTGCTAGTGGGGTGCTCGGACTAGCGGGGGGAGGGTATGAGCAGTTCTTC.

The chain joins TRBV10-3 to TRBJ2-7; maybe TRBD1 (8 bases). From germline, CDR1 is ENHRY and CDR2 SYGVKD. V lost 10 bases and J 5 bases, leaving 21 bases between the germline ends. This CDR3 has 14 residues. In DNA form, the CDR3 reads TGTGCCACGGCGGGAGCAGGGGGCTGGAACGAGCAGTACTTC. The encoded protein is CATAGAGGWNEQYF.

The chain combines TRBV4-2 with TRBJ1-5; the D gene is possibly TRBD1 (5 bases). In germline, CDR1 is LGHNA, CDR2 YNFKEQ. The CDR3 length is 14 residues. V dropped 1 base and J dropped 3 bases, with 7 bases sitting between them. CDR3 loop: CASSQAGFNQPQHF. CDR3 in DNA: TGTGCCAGCAGCCAAGCAGGGTTCAATCAGCCCCAGCATTTT.

This clone was observed at least ten times. V usage is TRBV27 and J usage is TRBJ2-7; D perhaps matches TRBD1 (6 bases). With 3 bases removed from V and 5 bases from J, the gap between germline ends came to 17 bases. CDR1 is MNHEY and CDR2 is SMNVEV in the germline V gene (reference sequence). CDR3 length equals 15 residues. The CDR3 DNA is TGTGCCAGCAGTTTCCGAAAGTGGGACATCGACGAGCAGTACTTC. It yields the protein CASSFRKWDIDEQYF.

J is TRBJ1-5 and V is TRBV10-3, with a tentative D call TRBD1 (5 bases). V was trimmed by 7 bases and J by 3 bases, leaving 16 bases between them. The length of the CDR3 is 15 residues. Germline V gene data show CDR1 as ENHRY and CDR2 as SYGVKD. In nucleotides, the CDR3 is TGTGCCATCAAGCAGGGAACAGACCCCAATCAGCCCCAGCATTTT. It encodes CAIKQGTDPNQPQHF.

This sequence joins TRBV6-5 and TRBJ1-4; a possible D gene is TRBD1 (6 bases). Germline lookup yields CDR1 MNHEY and CDR2 SVGAGI. V lost 0 bases to trimming and J lost 7 bases, with 12 bases between them. The CDR3 loop spans 15 amino acids. The CDR3 DNA reads as TGTGCCAGCAGTTACTCACAGGGTGGGGGTGAAAAACTGTTTTTT. Its protein product is CASSYSQGGGEKLFF.

This sequence joins TRBV5-1 and TRBJ1-4; a weak D match, TRBD1 (5 bases). CDR3 size: 17 residues. The germline V gene encodes CDR1 SGHRS and CDR2 YFSETQ. Trimming took 0 bases from V and 8 from J, leaving 20 bases between them. This CDR3 is CASSLAAGREDQEKLFF. As DNA, the CDR3 is TGCGCCAGCAGCTTGGCCGCGGGGCGCGAAGATCAGGAAAAACTGTTTTTT.

The V call is TRBV30, the J call TRBJ1-2, with 8 bases matching TRBD1. This CDR3 spans 14 amino acids. V lost 7 bases, J lost 5 bases, and 12 bases stayed unmatched. The germline CDR1 and CDR2 sequences are GTSNPN and SVGIG (reference sequence). The CDR3 protein is CAYGQGQARYGYTF. In DNA form, the CDR3 reads TGTGCCTACGGACAGGGACAGGCGAGGTATGGCTACACCTTC.

The chain uses TRBV2 and TRBJ1-2; TRBD1 aligns across 8 bases. V gave up 8 bases and J gave up 7 bases; unmatched junction bases: 15. This CDR3 has 15 residues. Germline CDR1 SNHLY, CDR2 FYNNEI. The CDR3 loop reads CASLSRTGSSSGYTF. The CDR3 bases are TGTGCCAGCTTATCTCGGACAGGGAGCTCGAGTGGCTACACCTTC.